This T cell receptor (beta chain) was captured in a study of blood T cells in healthy people across ages. Ranging in age from about 6 to 95, the donors were healthy Caucasian individuals from Russia. The total RNA that was extracted per sample amounted to at least 5.5 micrograms. Comments on this clonotype: An end of the junction differs from the germline gene, which may be a read error.

This CDR3 contains 14 residues. Germline assignment: CDR1 DFQATT and CDR2 SNEGSKA (reference sequence). The second PCR ran about 6 to 12 cycles with a sample-barcoded 5' primer and J-beta primers. TCRdb re-called the 5' RACE reads with MiXCR, one entry per CDR3 protein. This sample yields 1.2 million to 1.5 million distinct CDR3 sequences, of which 42% are seen a single time; 7.9% belongs to the top ten. The origin of this receptor is a woman between 18 and 30 years old in good health. The material sequenced was blood. The chain has TRBV20-1 and TRBJ1-1; 9 bases are shared with TRBD1. In nucleotides, the CDR3 is TGCAGTGCTTCTCCGGGACAGGGAACCCGTGAAGTTTTCTTT. It is translated as CSASPGQGTREVFF.